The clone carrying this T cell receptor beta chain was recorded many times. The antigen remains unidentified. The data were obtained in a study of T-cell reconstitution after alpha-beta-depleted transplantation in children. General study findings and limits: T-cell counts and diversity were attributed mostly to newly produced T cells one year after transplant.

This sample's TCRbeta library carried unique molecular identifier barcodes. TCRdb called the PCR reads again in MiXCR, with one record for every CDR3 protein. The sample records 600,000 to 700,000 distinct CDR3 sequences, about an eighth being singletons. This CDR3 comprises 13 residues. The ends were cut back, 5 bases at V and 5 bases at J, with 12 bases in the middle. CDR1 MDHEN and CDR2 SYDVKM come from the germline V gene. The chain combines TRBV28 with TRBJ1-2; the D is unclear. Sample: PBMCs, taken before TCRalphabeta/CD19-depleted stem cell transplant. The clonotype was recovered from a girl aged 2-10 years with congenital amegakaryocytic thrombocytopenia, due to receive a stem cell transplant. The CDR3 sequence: CASSQHINYGYTF. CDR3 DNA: TGTGCCAGCAGTCAACACATCAATTATGGCTACACCTTC.